The sequence of this T cell receptor (beta chain) was determined in a study of control samples from healthy donors and cancer patients (dated by TCRdb to 2018 to 2020). The method behind the library was the immunoSEQ multiplex PCR assay. TCRdb retrieved this table from immuneACCESS and kept in-frame rearrangements only. Not all clones are present; in checked studies, unresolved V genes account for under half, and no reason is known for the remainder. In all, the sample holds some 200,000 clones, and around 92% of those were seen once. Jointly, the top ten make up about 1.6% of the sample. A word on this clone: The clone's antigen remains unknown. Per-base qualities were not stored, and no clone one base away is much larger.

Cut back by 5 bases and 0 bases, the V and J ends lie 20 bases apart. The germline V gene (reference sequence) yields SEHNR for CDR1 and FQNEAQ for CDR2. Measured from the cysteine to the phenylalanine, the CDR3 is 18 residues long. The only DNA kept is the CDR3, 54 bases in frame from the first base. The source of this sequence is a woman in her 30s in good health. The sample comprised blood. The chain joins TRBV7-9 to TRBJ1-3; a tentative D call is TRBD1 (6 bases match). The nucleotide sequence is given as TGTGCCAGCAGCCCTTCAATCATCCGGGACAACTCTGGAAACACCATATATTTT. Its translation is CASSPSIIRDNSGNTIYF.